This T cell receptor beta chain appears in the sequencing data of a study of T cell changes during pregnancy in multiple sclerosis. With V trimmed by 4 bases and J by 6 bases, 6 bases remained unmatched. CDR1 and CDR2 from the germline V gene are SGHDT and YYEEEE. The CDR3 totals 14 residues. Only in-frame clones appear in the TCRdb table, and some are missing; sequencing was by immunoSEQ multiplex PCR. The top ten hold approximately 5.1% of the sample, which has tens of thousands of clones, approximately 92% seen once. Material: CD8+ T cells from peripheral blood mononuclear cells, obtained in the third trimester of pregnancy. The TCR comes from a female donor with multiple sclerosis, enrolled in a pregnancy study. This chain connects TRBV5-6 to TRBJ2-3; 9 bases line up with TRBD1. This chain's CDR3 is CASSLQGAPDTQYF. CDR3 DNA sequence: TGTGCCAGCAGCCTACAGGGGGCTCCCGATACGCAGTATTTT.